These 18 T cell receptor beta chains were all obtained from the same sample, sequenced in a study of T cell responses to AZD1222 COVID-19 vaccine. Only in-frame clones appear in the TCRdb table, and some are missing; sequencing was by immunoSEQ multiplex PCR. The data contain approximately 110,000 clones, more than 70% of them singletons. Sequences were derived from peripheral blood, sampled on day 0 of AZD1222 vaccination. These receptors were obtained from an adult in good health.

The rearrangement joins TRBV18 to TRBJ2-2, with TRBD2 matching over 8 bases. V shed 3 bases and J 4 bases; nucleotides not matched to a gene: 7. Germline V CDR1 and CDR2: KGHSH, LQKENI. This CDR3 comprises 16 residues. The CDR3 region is CASSPSEAGVTGELFF. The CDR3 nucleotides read TGTGCCAGCTCACCCTCGGAAGCGGGAGTCACCGGGGAGCTGTTTTTT.

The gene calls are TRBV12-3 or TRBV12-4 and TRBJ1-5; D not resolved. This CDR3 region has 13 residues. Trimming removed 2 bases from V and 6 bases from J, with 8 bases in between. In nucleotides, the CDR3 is TGTGCCAGCAGTTTACGAGGGCCTCAGCCCCAGCATTTT. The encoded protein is CASSLRGPQPQHF.

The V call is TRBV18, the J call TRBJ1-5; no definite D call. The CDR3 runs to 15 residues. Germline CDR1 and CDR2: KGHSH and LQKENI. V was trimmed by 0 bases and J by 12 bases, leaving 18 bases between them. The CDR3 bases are TGTGCCAGCTCACCACCGTCCGGCGAAGGAGGTGTCCAGCATTTT. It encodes CASSPPSGEGGVQHF.

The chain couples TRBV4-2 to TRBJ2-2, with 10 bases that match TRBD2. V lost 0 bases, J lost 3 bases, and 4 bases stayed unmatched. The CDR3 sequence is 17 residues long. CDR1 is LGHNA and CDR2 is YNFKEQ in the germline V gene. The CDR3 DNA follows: TGTGCCAGCAGCCAAGATCAACTAGCGGGATACACCGGGGAGCTGTTTTTT. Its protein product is CASSQDQLAGYTGELFF.

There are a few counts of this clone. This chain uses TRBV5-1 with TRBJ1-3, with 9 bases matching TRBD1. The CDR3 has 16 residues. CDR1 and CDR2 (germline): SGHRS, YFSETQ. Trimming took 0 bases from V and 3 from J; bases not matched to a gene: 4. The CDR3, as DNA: TGCGCCAGCAGCTTGGTTGGGACAGGGTATGGAAACACCATATATTTT. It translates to CASSLVGTGYGNTIYF. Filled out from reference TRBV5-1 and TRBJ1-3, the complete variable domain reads KAGVTQTPRYLIKTRGQQVTLSCSPISGHRSVSWYQQTPGQGLQFLFEYFSETQRNKGNFPGRFSGRQFSNSRSEMNVSTLELGDSALYLCASSLVGTGYGNTIYFGEGSWLTVV.

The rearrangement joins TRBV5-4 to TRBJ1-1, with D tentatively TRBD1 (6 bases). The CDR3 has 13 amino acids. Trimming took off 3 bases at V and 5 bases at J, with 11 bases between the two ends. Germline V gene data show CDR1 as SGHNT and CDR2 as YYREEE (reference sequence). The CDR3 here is CASSSDSWTEAFF. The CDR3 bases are TGTGCCAGCAGCTCGGACAGTTGGACTGAAGCTTTCTTT.

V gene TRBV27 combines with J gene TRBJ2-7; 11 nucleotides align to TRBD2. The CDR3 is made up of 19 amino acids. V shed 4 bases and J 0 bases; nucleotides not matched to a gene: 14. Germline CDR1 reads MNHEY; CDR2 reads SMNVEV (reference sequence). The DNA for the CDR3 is TGTGCCAGCAGTTCCCCCTCCGGGACTAGCGGTCTGAGCTCCTACGAGCAGTACTTC. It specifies CASSSPSGTSGLSSYEQYF.

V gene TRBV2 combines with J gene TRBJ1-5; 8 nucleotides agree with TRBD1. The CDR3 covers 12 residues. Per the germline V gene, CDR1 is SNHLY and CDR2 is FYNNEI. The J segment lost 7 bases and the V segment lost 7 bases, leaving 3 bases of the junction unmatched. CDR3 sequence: CASTGGDQPQHF. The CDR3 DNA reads TGTGCCAGCACAGGGGGCGACCAGCCCCAGCATTTT.

CDR3 DNA: TGTGCCAGCAGCACCTCGGACAGCTTGAACACTGAAGCTTTCTTT. This encodes CASSTSDSLNTEAFF. The chain carries TRBV9 and TRBJ1-1, with D possibly being TRBD1 (6 bases). The CDR3 has 15 residues. Trimming cost V 4 bases and J 0 bases, with 13 bases left between them. Germline CDR1 reads SGDLS; CDR2 reads YYNGEE.

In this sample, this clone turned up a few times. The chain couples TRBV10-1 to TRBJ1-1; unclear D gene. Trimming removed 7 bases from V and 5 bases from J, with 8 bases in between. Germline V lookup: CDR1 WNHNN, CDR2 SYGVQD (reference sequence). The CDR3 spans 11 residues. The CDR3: CASTRETEAFF. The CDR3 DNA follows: TGCGCCAGCACAAGAGAAACTGAAGCTTTCTTT.

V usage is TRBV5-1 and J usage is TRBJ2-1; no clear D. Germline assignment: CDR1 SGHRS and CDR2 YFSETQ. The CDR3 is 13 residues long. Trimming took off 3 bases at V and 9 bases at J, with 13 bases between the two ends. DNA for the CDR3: TGCGCCAGCAGCTCCATCGTTACTGTTGAGCAGTTCTTC. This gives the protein CASSSIVTVEQFF.

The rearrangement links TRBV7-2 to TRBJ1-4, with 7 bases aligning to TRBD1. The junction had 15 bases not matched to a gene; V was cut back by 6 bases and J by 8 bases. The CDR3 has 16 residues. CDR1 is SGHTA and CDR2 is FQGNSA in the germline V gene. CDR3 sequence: CASRRTGQGGGEKLFF. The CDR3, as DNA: TGTGCCAGCAGACGGACAGGCCAGGGCGGGGGCGAAAAACTGTTTTTT.

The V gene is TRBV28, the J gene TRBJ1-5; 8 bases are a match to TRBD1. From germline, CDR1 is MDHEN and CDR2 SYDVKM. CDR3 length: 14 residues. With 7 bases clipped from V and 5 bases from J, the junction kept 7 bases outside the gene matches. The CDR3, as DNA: TGTGCCAGCATGACAGGGGCGGGTCATCAGCCCCAGCATTTT. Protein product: CASMTGAGHQPQHF.

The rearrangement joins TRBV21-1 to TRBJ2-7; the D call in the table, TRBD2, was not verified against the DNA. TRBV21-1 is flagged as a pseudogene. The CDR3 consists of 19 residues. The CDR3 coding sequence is TGTGCCAGCAGCAAAGGTGCTAGCGGGAGTCTAAGTATGTCCTACGAGCAGTACTTC. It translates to CASSKGASGSLSMSYEQYF.

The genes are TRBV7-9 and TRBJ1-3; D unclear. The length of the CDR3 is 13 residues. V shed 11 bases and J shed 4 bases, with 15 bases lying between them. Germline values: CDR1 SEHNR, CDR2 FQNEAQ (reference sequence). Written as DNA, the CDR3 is TGTGCCCCGGGAGGCGTCTCCGGAAACACCATATATTTT. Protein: CAPGGVSGNTIYF.

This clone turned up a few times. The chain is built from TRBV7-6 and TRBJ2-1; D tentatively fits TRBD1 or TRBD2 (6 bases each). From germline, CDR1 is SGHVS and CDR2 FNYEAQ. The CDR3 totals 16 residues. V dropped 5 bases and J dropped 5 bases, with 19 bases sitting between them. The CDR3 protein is CASSQGGGGKDNEQFF. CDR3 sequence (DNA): TGTGCCAGCAGCCAAGGGGGAGGCGGGAAGGACAATGAGCAGTTCTTC.

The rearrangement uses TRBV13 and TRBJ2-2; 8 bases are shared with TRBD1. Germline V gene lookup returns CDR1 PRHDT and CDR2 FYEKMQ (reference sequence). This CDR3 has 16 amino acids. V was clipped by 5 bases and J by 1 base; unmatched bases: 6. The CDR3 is CASSPGQGVNTGELFF. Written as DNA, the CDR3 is TGTGCCAGCAGCCCAGGACAGGGTGTGAACACCGGGGAGCTGTTTTTT. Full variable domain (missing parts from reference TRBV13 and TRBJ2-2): AAGVIQSPRHLIKEKRETATLKCYPIPRHDTVYWYQQGPGQDPQFLISFYEKMQSDKGSIPDRFSAQQFSDYHSELNMSSLELGDSALYFCASSPGQGVNTGELFFGEGSRLTVL.

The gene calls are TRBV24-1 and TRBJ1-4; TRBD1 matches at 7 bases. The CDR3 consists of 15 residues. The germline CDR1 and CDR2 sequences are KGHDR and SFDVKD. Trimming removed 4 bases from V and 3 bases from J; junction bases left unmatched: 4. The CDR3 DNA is TGTGCCACCAGTGACACCGGGACAGCTAATGAAAAACTGTTTTTT. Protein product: CATSDTGTANEKLFF.